This T cell receptor (beta chain) was sequenced during a study of T cells in localized non-small cell lung cancer. Data came from immunoSEQ multiplex PCR; TCRdb stores just in-frame clones and leaves some out. This table has approximately 11,000 clones, 25% to 30% appearing once. Between the trimmed V and J ends, which lost 0 bases and 4 bases, there was a span of 10 bases. Germline V lookup: CDR1 SGDLS, CDR2 YYNGEE. The CDR3 totals 14 residues. In its sample, this clone was seen a few times. The sequence was obtained from a man aged 35 to 70 with stage I lung adenocarcinoma. This specimen consisted of lung tumor tissue, obtained before any cancer treatment. This chain connects TRBV9 to TRBJ2-5; no clear D gene. In DNA, the CDR3 is TGTGCCAGCAGCGTAGTGGGGTGGGGAGAGACCCAGTACTTC. Translating gives CASSVVGWGETQYF.